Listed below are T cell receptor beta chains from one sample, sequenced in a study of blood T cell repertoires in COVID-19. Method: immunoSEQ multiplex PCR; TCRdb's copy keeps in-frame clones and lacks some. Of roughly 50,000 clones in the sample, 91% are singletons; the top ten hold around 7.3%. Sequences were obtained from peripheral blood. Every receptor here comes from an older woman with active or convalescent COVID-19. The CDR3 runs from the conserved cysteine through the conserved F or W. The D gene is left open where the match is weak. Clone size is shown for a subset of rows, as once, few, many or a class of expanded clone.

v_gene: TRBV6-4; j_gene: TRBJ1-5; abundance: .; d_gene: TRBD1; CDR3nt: TGTGCCAGAGAGACAGGGAAAGGCCAGCATTTT; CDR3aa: CARETGKGQHF
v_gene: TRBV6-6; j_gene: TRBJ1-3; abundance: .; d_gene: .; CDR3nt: TGTGCCAGCAGTTACCAGGACCGGGGGAACACCATATATTTT; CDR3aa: CASSYQDRGNTIYF
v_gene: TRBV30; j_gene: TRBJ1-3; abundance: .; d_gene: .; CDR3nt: TGTGCCTGGAGCCCCGGCGGCTCTGGAAACACCATATATTTT; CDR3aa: CAWSPGGSGNTIYF
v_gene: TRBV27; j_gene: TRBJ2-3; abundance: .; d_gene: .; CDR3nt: TGTGCCAGCAGTTTCCTGCCTCGGTTTAGCACAGATACGCAGTATTTT; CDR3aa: CASSFLPRFSTDTQYF
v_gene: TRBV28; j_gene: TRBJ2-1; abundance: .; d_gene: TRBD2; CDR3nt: TGTGCCAGCAGTTCCCCCTCCGGACTAGCGGGCAATGAGCAGTTCTTC; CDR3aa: CASSSPSGLAGNEQFF
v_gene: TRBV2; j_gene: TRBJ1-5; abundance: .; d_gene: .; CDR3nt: TGTGCCAGCAGTGAAAGGGGAGGGGCTTGGAGCAATCAGCCCCAGCATTTT; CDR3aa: CASSERGGAWSNQPQHF
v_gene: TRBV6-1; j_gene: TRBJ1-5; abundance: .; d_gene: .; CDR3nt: TGTGCCAGCAGTGAATGGGAAAACCGGGGTCAGCCCCAGCATTTT; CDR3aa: CASSEWENRGQPQHF
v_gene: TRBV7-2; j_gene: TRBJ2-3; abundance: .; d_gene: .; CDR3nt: TGTGCCAGCAGCTTGCAGGGCGGGATCACAGATACGCAGTATTTT; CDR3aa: CASSLQGGITDTQYF
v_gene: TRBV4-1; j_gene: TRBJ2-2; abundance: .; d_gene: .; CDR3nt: TGCGCCAGCAGCCAAGATCCGGGGTCACCCACCGGGGAGCTGTTTTTT; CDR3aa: CASSQDPGSPTGELFF
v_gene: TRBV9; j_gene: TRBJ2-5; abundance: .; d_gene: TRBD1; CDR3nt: TGTGCCAGCAGCGTAGGGGACAGCCAAGAGACCCAGTACTTC; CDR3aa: CASSVGDSQETQYF
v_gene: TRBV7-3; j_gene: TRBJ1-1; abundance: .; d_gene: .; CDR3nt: TGTGCCAGCAGCCAGGACATTGACACTGAAGCTTTCTTT; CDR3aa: CASSQDIDTEAFF
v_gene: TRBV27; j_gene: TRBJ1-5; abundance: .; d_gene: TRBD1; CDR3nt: TGTGCCAGCAGTTTAATTTTCGTGGGGGACAGGGCTCAGCCCCAGCATTTT; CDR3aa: CASSLIFVGDRAQPQHF
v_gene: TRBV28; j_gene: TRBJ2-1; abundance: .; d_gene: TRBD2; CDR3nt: TGTGCCAGCAGCCTACTAGCGGGGGTTCTCGATGAGCAGTTCTTC; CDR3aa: CASSLLAGVLDEQFF
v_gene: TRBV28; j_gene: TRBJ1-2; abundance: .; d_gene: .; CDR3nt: TGTGCCAGCAGGACAGTGAACTATGGCTACACCTTC; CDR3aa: CASRTVNYGYTF
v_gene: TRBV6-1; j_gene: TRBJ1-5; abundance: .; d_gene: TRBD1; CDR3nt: TGTGCCAGCAGTGAAATAACAGGGGGCTTGTCGCAGCCCCAGCATTTT; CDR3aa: CASSEITGGLSQPQHF
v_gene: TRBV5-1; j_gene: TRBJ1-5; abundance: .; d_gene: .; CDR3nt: TGCGCCAGCAGCCCACTATCACAGGGACAAGGGCAGCCCCAGCATTTT; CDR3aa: CASSPLSQGQGQPQHF
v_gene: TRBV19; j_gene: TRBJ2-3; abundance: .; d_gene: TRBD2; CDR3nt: TGTGCCAGTTCTATAGCGGGGGGGAAAGGCACAGATACGCAGTATTTT; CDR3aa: CASSIAGGKGTDTQYF
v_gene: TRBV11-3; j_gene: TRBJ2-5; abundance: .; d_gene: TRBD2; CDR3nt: TGTGCCAGCAGCTTGGGACTACCACAACAAGAGACCCAGTACTTC; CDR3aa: CASSLGLPQQETQYF
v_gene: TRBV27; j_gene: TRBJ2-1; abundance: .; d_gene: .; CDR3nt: TGTGCCAGCAGAACATACAATGAGCAGTTCTTC; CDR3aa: CASRTYNEQFF
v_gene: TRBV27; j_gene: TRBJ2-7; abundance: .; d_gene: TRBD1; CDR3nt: TGTGCCAGCACCGGGCGCCTCGGGACAGGGGATCACGAGCAGTACTTC; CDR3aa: CASTGRLGTGDHEQYF
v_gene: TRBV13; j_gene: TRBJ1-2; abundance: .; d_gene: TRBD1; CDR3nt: TGTGCCAGCAGCGTGTCCCGGGACAGGTACACCTTC; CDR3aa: CASSVSRDRYTF
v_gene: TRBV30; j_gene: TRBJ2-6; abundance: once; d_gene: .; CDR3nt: TGTGCCTGGAGTACCAGGGGTGGGGCCAACGTCCTGACTTTC; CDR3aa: CAWSTRGGANVLTF
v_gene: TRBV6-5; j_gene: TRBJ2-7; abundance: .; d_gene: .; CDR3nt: TGTGCCAGCAGACCCCCGGGAAGGTCGGTACAGTACTTC; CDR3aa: CASRPPGRSVQYF
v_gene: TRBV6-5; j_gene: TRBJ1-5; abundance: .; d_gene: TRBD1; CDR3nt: TGTGCCAGCAGGACAGGGGAGTTGAGCAATCAGCCCCAGCATTTT; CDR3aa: CASRTGELSNQPQHF
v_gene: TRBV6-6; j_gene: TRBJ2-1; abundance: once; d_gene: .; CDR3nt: TGTGCCAGCAGTCCCCTCGCCCGGGGGAGGTCCTACAATGAGCAGTTCTTC; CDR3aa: CASSPLARGRSYNEQFF
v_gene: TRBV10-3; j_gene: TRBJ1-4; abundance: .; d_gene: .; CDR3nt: TGTGCCATCAATCAGGGTGTGAATGAAAAACTGTTTTTT; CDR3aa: CAINQGVNEKLFF
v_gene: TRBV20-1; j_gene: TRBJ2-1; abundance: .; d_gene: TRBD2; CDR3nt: TGCAGTGCTAGTTCGGCTAGCGGGGGGGTCTACTACAATGAGCAGTTCTTC; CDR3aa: CSASSASGGVYYNEQFF
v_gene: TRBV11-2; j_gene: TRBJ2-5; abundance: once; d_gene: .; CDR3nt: TGTGCCAGCAGCCCCACCCTACAAGAGACCCAGTACTTC; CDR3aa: CASSPTLQETQYF
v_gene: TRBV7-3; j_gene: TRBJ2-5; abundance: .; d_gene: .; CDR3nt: TGTGCCAGCAGCTTAGACGCCTCGGGGTCCTGGGAGACCCAGTACTTC; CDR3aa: CASSLDASGSWETQYF
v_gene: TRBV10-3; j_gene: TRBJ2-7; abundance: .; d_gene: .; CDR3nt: TGTGCCATCAGTGAACCGGTAGCGGAAAGCTCCTACGAGCAGTACTTC; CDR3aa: CAISEPVAESSYEQYF
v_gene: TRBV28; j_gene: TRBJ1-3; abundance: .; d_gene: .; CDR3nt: TGTGCCAGCAGTTTGGGGCGCCAGGGGAGAGCTGGAAACACCATATATTTT; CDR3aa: CASSLGRQGRAGNTIYF
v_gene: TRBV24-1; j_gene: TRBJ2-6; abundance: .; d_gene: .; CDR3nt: TGTGCCACCAGTGACTCTAGGACAGGGGCCAACGTCCTGACTTTC; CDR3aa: CATSDSRTGANVLTF
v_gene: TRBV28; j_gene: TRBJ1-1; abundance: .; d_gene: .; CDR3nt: TGTGCCAGCAGTCTAGGGGACATACTCCCTGAAGCTTTCTTT; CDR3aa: CASSLGDILPEAFF
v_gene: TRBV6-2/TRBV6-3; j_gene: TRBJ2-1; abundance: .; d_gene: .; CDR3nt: TGTGCCAGCAGTACGGACTTCTACAATGAGCAGTTCTTC; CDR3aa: CASSTDFYNEQFF
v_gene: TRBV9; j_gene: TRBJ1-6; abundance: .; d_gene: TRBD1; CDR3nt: TGTGCCAGCAGCGTCGCAGGGACAGTTAAAATCGATTCACCCCTCCACTTT; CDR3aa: CASSVAGTVKIDSPLHF
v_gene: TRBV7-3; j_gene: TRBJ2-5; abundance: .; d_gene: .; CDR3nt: TGTGCCAGCAGCTTATCTTTCCAAGAGACCCAGTACTTC; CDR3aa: CASSLSFQETQYF
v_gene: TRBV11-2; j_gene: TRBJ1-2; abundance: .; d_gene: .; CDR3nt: TGTGCCAGCAGCTTATCCCAGCGAGCTAACTATGGCTACACCTTC; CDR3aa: CASSLSQRANYGYTF
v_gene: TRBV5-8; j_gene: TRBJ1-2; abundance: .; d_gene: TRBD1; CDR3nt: TGTGCCAGCAGCTTCGGGACAGCTCTTGGCTACACCTTC; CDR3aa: CASSFGTALGYTF
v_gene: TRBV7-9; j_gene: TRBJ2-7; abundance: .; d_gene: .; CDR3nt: TGTGCCAGCAGCTTGAGCTACGAGCAGTACTTC; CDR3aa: CASSLSYEQYF
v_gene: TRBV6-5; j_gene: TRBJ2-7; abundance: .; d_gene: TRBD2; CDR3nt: TGTGCCAGCAGTTATCGTCAGCGGGGACTCTCCTACGAGCAGTACTTC; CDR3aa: CASSYRQRGLSYEQYF
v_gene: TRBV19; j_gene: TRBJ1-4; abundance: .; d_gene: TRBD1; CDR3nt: TGTGCCAGTAGTACAGGGGGCACTAATGAAAAACTGTTTTTT; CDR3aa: CASSTGGTNEKLFF